This TCR beta chain was captured by sequencing in a study of molecular identifiers for immune sequencing clone quantification. Trimming took 0 bases from V and 0 from J; bases not matched to a gene: 10. Germline V gives CDR1 DFQATT, CDR2 SNEGSKA (reference sequence). The length of the CDR3 is 19 residues. About this clonotype itself: Its specificity is unknown.

Broader study findings: Sizes of clones that are highly expanded could be underestimated (if identical TCR molecules share a barcode). Spiked Jurkat TCR RNA equivalent to one cell reportedly surfaced among over 850,000 naive cells.

Bulk TCR libraries used previously described methods and listed TCR primers. TCRdb itself ran the PCR reads through MiXCR, one entry per CDR3 protein. The data contain a few hundred thousand distinct CDR3 sequences, about a quarter of them singletons. Naive CD8 T cells were sorted, and the gate applied was CD8+CD4-CCR7+CD45RA+. The sequence was collected from a human donor in good health. Some libraries in this study had Jurkat cell RNA spiked in. The source material was naive CD8+ T cells from blood, with Jurkat cell RNA spiked in. Subset specified: FACS-sorted CD8+CD4-CCR7+CD45RA+ naive T cells. The rearrangement uses TRBV20-1 and TRBJ2-5; TRBD2 matches at 13 bases. CDR3 protein: CSARDSGLAGWKYQETQYF. The CDR3 bases are TGCAGTGCTAGAGATTCGGGACTAGCGGGGTGGAAGTACCAAGAGACCCAGTACTTC.